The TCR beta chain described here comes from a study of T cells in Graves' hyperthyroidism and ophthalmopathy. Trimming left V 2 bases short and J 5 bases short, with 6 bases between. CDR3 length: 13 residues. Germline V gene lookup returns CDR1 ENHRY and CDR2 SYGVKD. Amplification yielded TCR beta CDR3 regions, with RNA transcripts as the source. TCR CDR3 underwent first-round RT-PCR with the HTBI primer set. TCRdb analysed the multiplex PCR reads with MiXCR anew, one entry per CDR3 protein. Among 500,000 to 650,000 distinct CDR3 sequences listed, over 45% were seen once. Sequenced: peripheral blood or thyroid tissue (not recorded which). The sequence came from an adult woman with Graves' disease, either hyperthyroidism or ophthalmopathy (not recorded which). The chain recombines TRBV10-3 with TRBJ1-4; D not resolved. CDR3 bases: TGTGCCATCAGTGAGGGGAGCAATGAAAAACTGTTTTTT. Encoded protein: CAISEGSNEKLFF.